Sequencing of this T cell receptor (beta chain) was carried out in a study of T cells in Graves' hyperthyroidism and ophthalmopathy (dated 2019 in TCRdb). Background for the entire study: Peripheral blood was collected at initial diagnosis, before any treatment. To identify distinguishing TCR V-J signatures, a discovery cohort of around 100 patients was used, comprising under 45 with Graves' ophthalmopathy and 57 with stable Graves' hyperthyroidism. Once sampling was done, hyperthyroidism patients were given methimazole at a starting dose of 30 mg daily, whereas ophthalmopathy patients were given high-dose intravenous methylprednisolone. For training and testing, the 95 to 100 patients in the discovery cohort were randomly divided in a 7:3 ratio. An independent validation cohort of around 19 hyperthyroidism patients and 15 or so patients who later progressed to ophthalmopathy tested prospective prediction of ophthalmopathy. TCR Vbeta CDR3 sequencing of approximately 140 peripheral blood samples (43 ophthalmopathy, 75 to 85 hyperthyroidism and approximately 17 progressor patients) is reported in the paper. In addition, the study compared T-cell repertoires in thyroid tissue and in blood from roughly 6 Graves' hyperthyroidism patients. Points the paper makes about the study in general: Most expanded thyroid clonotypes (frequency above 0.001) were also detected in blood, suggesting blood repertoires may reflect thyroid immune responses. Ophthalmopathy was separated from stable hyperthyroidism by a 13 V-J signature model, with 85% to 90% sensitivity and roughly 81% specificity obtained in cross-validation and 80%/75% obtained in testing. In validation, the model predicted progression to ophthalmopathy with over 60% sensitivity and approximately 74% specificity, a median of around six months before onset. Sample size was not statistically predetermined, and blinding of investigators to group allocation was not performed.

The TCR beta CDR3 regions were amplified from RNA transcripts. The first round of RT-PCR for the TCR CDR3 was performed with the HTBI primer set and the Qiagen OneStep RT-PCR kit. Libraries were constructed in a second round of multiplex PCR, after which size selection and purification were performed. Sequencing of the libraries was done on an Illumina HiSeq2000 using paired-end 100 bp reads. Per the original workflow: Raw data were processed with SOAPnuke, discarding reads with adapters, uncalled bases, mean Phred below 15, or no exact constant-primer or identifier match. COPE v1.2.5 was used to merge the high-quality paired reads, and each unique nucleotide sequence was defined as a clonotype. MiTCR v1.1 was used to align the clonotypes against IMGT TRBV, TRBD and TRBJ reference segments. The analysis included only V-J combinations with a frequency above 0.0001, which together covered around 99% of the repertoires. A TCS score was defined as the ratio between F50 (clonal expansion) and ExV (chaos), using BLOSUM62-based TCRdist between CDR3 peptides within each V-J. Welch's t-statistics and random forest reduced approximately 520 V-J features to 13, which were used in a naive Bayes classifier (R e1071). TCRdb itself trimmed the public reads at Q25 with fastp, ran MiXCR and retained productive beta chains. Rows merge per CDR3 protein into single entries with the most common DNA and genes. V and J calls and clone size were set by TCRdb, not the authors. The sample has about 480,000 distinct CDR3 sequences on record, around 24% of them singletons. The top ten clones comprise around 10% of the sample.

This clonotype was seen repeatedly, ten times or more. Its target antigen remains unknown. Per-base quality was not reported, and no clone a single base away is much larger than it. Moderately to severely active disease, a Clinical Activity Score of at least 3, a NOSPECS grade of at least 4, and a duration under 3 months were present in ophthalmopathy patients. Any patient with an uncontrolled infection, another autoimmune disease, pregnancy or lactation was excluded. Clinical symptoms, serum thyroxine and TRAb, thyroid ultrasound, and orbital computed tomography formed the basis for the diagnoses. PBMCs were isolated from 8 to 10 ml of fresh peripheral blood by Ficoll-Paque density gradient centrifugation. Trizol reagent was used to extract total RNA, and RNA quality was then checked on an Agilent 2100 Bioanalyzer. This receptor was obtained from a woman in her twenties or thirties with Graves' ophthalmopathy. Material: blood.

For the CDR3, the sequence is CSARESGRTEAFF. The bases read TGCAGTGCTAGAGAGTCCGGCCGCACTGAAGCTTTCTTT. The rearranged segments are TRBV20-1 and TRBJ1-1; no D gene call is confident. CDR1 and CDR2 are read off the germline V gene (reference sequence) as DFQATT and SNEGSKA. The CDR3 goes from the cysteine to the phenylalanine over 13 residues. Solely the CDR3 DNA is kept, with 39 bases framed from the first base. V is reduced by 0 bases and J by 4 bases, leaving a spacing of 9 bases between them.